The 2 T cell receptor beta chains below all came from one sample that was sequenced in a study of blood T cells in healthy people across ages. Then a second PCR, running about 6 to 12 cycles, was carried out with a sample-barcoded 5' primer and a J-beta primer mix. MiXCR was run by TCRdb on the 5' RACE reads, yielding one entry per CDR3 protein. Altogether about a million distinct CDR3 sequences are present, roughly 43% being singletons, with the ten largest covering about an eighth. Sequenced material: blood. These receptors originate from a man aged 25 to 40 in good health.

Only a few counts were recorded for this clonotype. J is TRBJ2-1 and V is TRBV4-1, with D possibly being TRBD1 (6 bases). The CDR3 extends over 15 amino acids. V lost 1 base, J lost 4 bases, and 11 bases lay in between. Per the germline V gene, CDR1 is MGHRA and CDR2 is YSYEKL. CDR3 amino acids: CASSQGATGYNEQFF. For the CDR3, the DNA is TGCGCCAGCAGCCAAGGAGCGACAGGATACAATGAGCAGTTCTTC.

The rearrangement links TRBV9 to TRBJ2-1, with 9 bases aligning to TRBD1. Germline V lookup: CDR1 SGDLS, CDR2 YYNGEE. The CDR3 extends over 15 amino acids. V dropped 0 bases and J dropped 6; count of bases not matched to a gene: 4. CDR3 nucleotide sequence: TGTGCCAGCAGCGTAGTGGGACAGGGCCCCAATGAGCAGTTCTTC. Translated, it gives CASSVVGQGPNEQFF.